This T cell receptor (beta chain) was recovered during a study of blood T cell repertoires in COVID-19. Study overall: The samples span acute and convalescent COVID-19 from the United States, Italy and Spain. PBMCs, B-cell-depleted T cells, or T cells provided the cDNA or gDNA that made up the material.

The CDR3 runs 14 residues. Germline V gives CDR1 SGHVS, CDR2 FQNEAQ. Trimming shortened V by 2 bases and J by 8 bases, and 12 bases separated the two germline ends. In the authors' methods: Estimates of nucleated cell counts were drawn from the amplification of reference gene primers. Profiled with immunoSEQ multiplex PCR; TCRdb holds only in-frame clones, not every one. Clone size and the V and J calls come from that table; the DNA yielded D and trimming. The table lists around 230,000 clones, 85% to 90% of them singletons, with 11% in the top ten. Seattle-derived patients entered the study during active infection and were followed longitudinally.

Sequenced input: peripheral blood. The origin of this receptor is a man aged 45 to 65 with COVID-19, enrolled during active disease. The rearrangement joins TRBV7-8 to TRBJ1-4; D gene ambiguous. The DNA for the CDR3 is TGTGCCAGCAGCTTACGTGGCGGTAGGGAAAAACTGTTTTTT. Its translation: CASSLRGGREKLFF.